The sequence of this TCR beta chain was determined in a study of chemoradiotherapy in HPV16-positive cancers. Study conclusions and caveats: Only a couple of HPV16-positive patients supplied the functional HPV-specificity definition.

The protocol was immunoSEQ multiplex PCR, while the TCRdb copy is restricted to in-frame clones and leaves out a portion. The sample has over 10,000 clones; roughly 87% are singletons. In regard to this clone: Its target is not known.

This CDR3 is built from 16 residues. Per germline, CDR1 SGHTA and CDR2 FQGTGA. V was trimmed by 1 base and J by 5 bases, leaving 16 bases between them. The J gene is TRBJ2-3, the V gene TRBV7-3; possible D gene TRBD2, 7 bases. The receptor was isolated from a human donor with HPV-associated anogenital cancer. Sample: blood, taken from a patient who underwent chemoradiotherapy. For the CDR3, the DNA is TGTGCCAGCAGCTTAAGCGGGCAGGGGAGGGGAGATACGCAGTATTTT. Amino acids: CASSLSGQGRGDTQYF.